This is a list of T cell receptor beta chains from one sample in a study of blood T cells in healthy people across ages. One entry per CDR3 protein results from TCRdb running MiXCR on the 5' RACE reads. The sample consists of roughly 1,300,000 distinct CDR3 sequences, approximately 60% of them appearing once. Specimen: blood. The source of these receptors is a man between 18 and 29 years old in good health. Each CDR3 is given with its conserved first and last residue. The D gene is left open where the match is weak. The listing skips clone size in some rows; elsewhere it reads once, few, many or a size class.

TRBV11-2	TRBJ2-5	once	-	TGTGCCAGCACGATACGTCCAGAGACCCAGTACTTC	CASTIRPETQYF
TRBV6-5	TRBJ2-2	once	-	TGTGCCAGTCACCGGGGCACCGGGGAGCTGTTTTTT	CASHRGTGELFF
TRBV20-1	TRBJ2-5	-	TRBD2	TGCAGTGCTAGACCTAGCGGCGCAGAGACCCAGTACTTC	CSARPSGAETQYF
TRBV7-2	TRBJ2-7	few	-	TGTGCCAGCAGCTTAGTATCAGTTACCTACGAGCAGTACTTC	CASSLVSVTYEQYF
TRBV29-1	TRBJ1-3	-	-	TGCAGCGGTCTGGCTTACTCTGGAAACACCATATATTTT	CSGLAYSGNTIYF
TRBV2	TRBJ2-3	-	-	TGTGCCAGCAATGAGGACCCGCCCGGGGTGGATACGCAGTATTTT	CASNEDPPGVDTQYF
TRBV6-5	TRBJ2-7	-	-	TGTGCCAGCAGTTACTCGTCGGGGATCAGCTGGGAGCAGTACTTC	CASSYSSGISWEQYF
TRBV29-1	TRBJ2-1	-	-	TGCAGCGTTGAGGGGACACCCAGCTCCTACAATGAGCAGTTCTTC	CSVEGTPSSYNEQFF
TRBV29-1	TRBJ2-3	-	-	TGCAGCGTTCAAACAGATACGCAGTATTTT	CSVQTDTQYF
TRBV10-3	TRBJ2-1	few	-	TGTGCCACCCCGGGACCGAACAATGAGCAGTTCTTC	CATPGPNNEQFF
TRBV6-6	TRBJ1-1	-	-	TGTGCCAGCAGTTACTCCGTCGGGCCGAAAGGTACTGAAGCTTTCTTT	CASSYSVGPKGTEAFF
TRBV7-9	TRBJ2-5	-	TRBD2	TGTGCCAGCAGCTTAGTAGGACTAGCGGGGTACCAAGAGACCCAGTACTTC	CASSLVGLAGYQETQYF
TRBV7-6	TRBJ2-2	-	-	TGTGCCAGCACCCCCGACACGGGAGACACCGGGGAGCTGTTTTTT	CASTPDTGDTGELFF
TRBV2	TRBJ2-7	few	-	TGTGCCAGCACCGAAATCCCGACAGTCTCATTTTACGAGCAGTACTTC	CASTEIPTVSFYEQYF
TRBV2	TRBJ2-5	-	-	TGTGCCAGCAATAAGGCCCTGACAGGCGAGACCCAGTACTTC	CASNKALTGETQYF
TRBV20-1	TRBJ1-2	-	-	TGCAGTGCTAGATCGACAGCTATCTATGGCTACACCTTC	CSARSTAIYGYTF
TRBV4-2	TRBJ2-1	-	TRBD1	TGTGCCAGCAGCTACAGGGGGCTCCCCGATGAGCAGTTCTTC	CASSYRGLPDEQFF
TRBV12-3/TRBV12-4	TRBJ2-5	-	TRBD1	TGTGCCAGCACCCTGGACAGGGGGCAAGAGACCCAGTACTTC	CASTLDRGQETQYF
TRBV12-3/TRBV12-4	TRBJ2-1	-	TRBD2	TGTGCCAGCAGTTTAGTGCGGGGGGCCCAGTTCTTC	CASSLVRGAQFF
TRBV5-1	TRBJ2-1	-	-	TGCGCCAGCAGCTTGGGTGGGGAGGCCCACAATGAGCAGTTCTTC	CASSLGGEAHNEQFF
TRBV10-3	TRBJ1-2	once	-	TGTGCCATCAGTGAGTTCCGGCCGGGGCGCGACTATGGCTACACCTTC	CAISEFRPGRDYGYTF
TRBV7-9	TRBJ2-3	-	-	TGTGCCAGCAGCTCGAGAGATGAAACTAGCACAGATACGCAGTATTTT	CASSSRDETSTDTQYF
TRBV6-6	TRBJ2-7	-	-	TGTGCCACCCTTTTTGAGAGCTCCTACGAGCAGTACTTC	CATLFESSYEQYF
TRBV20-1	TRBJ2-3	once	-	TGCAGTGCTAAACCTAGGGAAGTAGCGGATACGCAGTATTTT	CSAKPREVADTQYF
TRBV7-9	TRBJ1-1	-	-	TGTGCCAGCAGCCCGGCGTGGGGGAACACTGAAGCTTTCTTT	CASSPAWGNTEAFF
TRBV14	TRBJ1-2	-	-	TGTGCCAGCAGCCAAGGCGGCCCCAGCGGCTACACCTTC	CASSQGGPSGYTF
TRBV7-9	TRBJ2-7	-	-	TGTGCCAGCAGCTTAAACAGCGGAAATTACGAGCAGTACTTC	CASSLNSGNYEQYF
TRBV29-1	TRBJ2-2	-	TRBD2	TGCAGCGCCTTTAGCGGGATCACCGGGGAGCTGTTTTTT	CSAFSGITGELFF
TRBV20-1	TRBJ2-1	once	TRBD2	TGCAGTGCTAGGAAGCGGGAGGGTTACAATGAGCAGTTCTTC	CSARKREGYNEQFF
TRBV27	TRBJ2-7	few	TRBD1	TGTGCCAGCAGGACGACAGGGATGGGGCAGTACTTC	CASRTTGMGQYF
TRBV4-3	TRBJ1-2	few	-	TGCGCCAGCAGCCCGGGTCGGGAGTTCGGCTACACCTTC	CASSPGREFGYTF
TRBV3-1	TRBJ2-7	-	TRBD2	TGTGCCAGCAGCCTGGGAGCGGGAGTCGTTTACGAGCAGTACTTC	CASSLGAGVVYEQYF
TRBV20-1	TRBJ2-3	-	TRBD2	TGCAGTGCTAGAGATTGGAATAGCGGGGCCACAGATACGCAGTATTTT	CSARDWNSGATDTQYF
TRBV14	TRBJ2-7	-	-	TGTGCCAGCAGCCAACCGGGACACTCCTACGAGCAGTACTTC	CASSQPGHSYEQYF
TRBV6-1	TRBJ2-7	-	-	TGTGCCAGCAGGGAAATGAGCTACGAGCAGTACTTC	CASREMSYEQYF
TRBV28	TRBJ1-2	few	TRBD1	TGTGCCAGCAGTTTTCTACTCTACAGGGGGACAGGCTACACCTTC	CASSFLLYRGTGYTF
TRBV20-1	TRBJ2-7	-	-	TGCAGTCCACAGGGCTACGAGCAGTACTTC	CSPQGYEQYF